A selection of T cell receptor beta chains follows, all from one sample in a study of identifying expanded T cells in peripheral blood. Clones were sequenced by immunoSEQ multiplex PCR, and TCRdb holds only the in-frame ones, with some missing. The profile shows tens of thousands of clones, approximately 89% of them singletons. The sample comprised blood. The receptors derive from a person aged 18 to 75 in good health. CDR3s include the opening cysteine and the closing phenylalanine or tryptophan. The order of the fields is CDR3 protein, CDR3 length, V gene.

CDR3: CASSEPGKGSYEQYF
length: 15
V: TRBV2

CDR3: CAISSLTGDNEQFF
length: 14
V: TRBV10-3

CDR3: CASSPSGGRNEKLFF
length: 15
V: TRBV7-9

CDR3: CASSPSVDSWDEQFF
length: 15
V: TRBV7-9

CDR3: CASSLFMNTEAFF
length: 13
V: TRBV4-1

CDR3: CASSLGGAQGGELFF
length: 15
V: TRBV11-2

CDR3: CATSRTPGSRWEKLFF
length: 16
V: TRBV15

CDR3: CASRRTERYYGYTF
length: 14
V: TRBV19

CDR3: CASSYTAGGPSEQFF
length: 15
V: TRBV6-5

CDR3: CASSLEGGLLYEQYF
length: 15
V: TRBV4-2

CDR3: CASSPVMGLAGYNEQFF
length: 17
V: TRBV7-2

CDR3: CASSETGGRAYEQYF
length: 15
V: TRBV2

CDR3: CASSLQGAEEKLFF
length: 14
V: TRBV7-2

CDR3: CACRDNHNYGYTF
length: 13
V: TRBV30

CDR3: CSVDGVADTQYF
length: 12
V: TRBV29-1

CDR3: CASSLSPSNQPQHF
length: 14
V: TRBV5-5

CDR3: CASSPSPTSGGNTGELFF
length: 18
V: TRBV27

CDR3: CASRDRVSYGYTF
length: 13
V: TRBV2

CDR3: CASSLVAAPATEAFF
length: 15
V: TRBV5-6

CDR3: CASSPAPWGQVYTGELFF
length: 18
V: TRBV7-9

CDR3: CASSPRGLADEQFF
length: 14
V: TRBV5-4

CDR3: CASSFRTAGVIYGYTF
length: 16
V: TRBV28

CDR3: CASSADTNYGYTF
length: 13
V: TRBV6-1

CDR3: CASSFRGQNTEAFF
length: 14
V: TRBV27

CDR3: CSVGVGSYEQYF
length: 12
V: TRBV29-1

CDR3: CAWSNGGQGNTIYF
length: 14
V: TRBV30

CDR3: CASSAGDSYNEQFF
length: 14
V: TRBV6-4

CDR3: CASSGEHRDRVNYGYTF
length: 17
V: TRBV7-9

CDR3: CASSQGTWADTQYF
length: 14
V: TRBV6-1

CDR3: CASSLQVGARYEQYF
length: 15
V: TRBV9

CDR3: CASSDLAGTDTQYF
length: 14
V: TRBV6-4

CDR3: CASSRDRDGEQYF
length: 13
V: TRBV5-5

CDR3: CASSPRGCLPCGGEQYF
length: 17
V: TRBV7-3

CDR3: CASSLGGNTNEKLFF
length: 15
V: TRBV5-4

CDR3: CAISEDRDSPLHF
length: 13
V: TRBV10-3

CDR3: CASSYWTSGSSGANVLTF
length: 18
V: TRBV5-1

CDR3: CAWSVRVDQPQHF
length: 13
V: TRBV30

CDR3: CASSSVLIGELFF
length: 13
V: TRBV7-9

CDR3: CASSFSGYEQYF
length: 12
V: TRBV7-9

CDR3: CASSFTLAGGPGDEQFF
length: 17
V: TRBV7-2

CDR3: CASSLQAGGPYEQYF
length: 15
V: TRBV6-5

CDR3: CASSLDGYSGANVLTF
length: 16
V: TRBV13